This T cell receptor beta chain was documented in a study of blood T cell repertoires in COVID-19. Participants, roughly 18 to 90 years old, spanned more than 20 US areas. Among Cohort 3 donors, those recovered had two negative PCRs, clearance, or symptom resolution. Authors' data handling: Quantification of nucleated cells was approximated via reference gene primer amplification. Libraries were prepared by immunoSEQ multiplex PCR; TCRdb keeps only in-frame clonotypes and omits some of them. V and J calls and clone size are as listed in that table; D and trimming were resolved from the DNA. The sample has around 230,000 clones; roughly 90% are singletons. The trim removed 9 bases at V and 6 bases at J, leaving 10 bases unmatched. The CDR3 has 13 residues. CDR1 is SNHLY and CDR2 is FYNNEI in the germline V gene.

The material sequenced was PBMCs or T cells enriched from blood (not recorded which). The rearrangement uses TRBV2 and TRBJ1-1, with 7 bases that match TRBD1. The sequence came from a woman in her 30s who had recovered from COVID-19. CDR3 in amino acids: CARDRPYTSEAFF. As DNA, the CDR3 is TGTGCCAGGGACAGGCCCTATACATCTGAAGCTTTCTTT.